This T cell receptor beta chain emerged from a study of early T cells in non-severe SARS-CoV-2 infection (dated by TCRdb to the early 2020s). Looking at the study overall: Bulk RNA from unsorted whole blood was used for TCR sequencing, so alpha and beta chains could not be paired. What the research found in general, with its limitations: VDJdb matching was skewed toward anti-spike CD8 responses and likely underestimated virus-specific expansions, missing private and CD4 specificities.

Set within a cohort of healthcare workers in London, UK, this nested case-control study involved weekly PCR testing of nasopharyngeal swabs along with blood sampling. Healthcare workers were recruited during the week of the UK lockdown, between 23 and 31 March 2020, and followed weekly for up to about 15 weeks. V and J are truncated by 5 bases and 9 bases respectively, leaving an intervening sequence of 11 bases. From the germline V gene, CDR1 is MDHEN and CDR2 is SYDVKM. The CDR3 starts with the cysteine, ends with the phenylalanine, and has 12 residues. The sequence is cut down to CDR3 DNA, 36 bases in frame from base 1. Preparation of the library involved 5' RACE. This sample was sequenced with a NextSeq 500. Unique molecular identifiers were attached to individual cDNA molecules in the TCR library protocol so that sequencing error and PCR bias could be corrected. Both TCR alpha and beta chains were sequenced, and tight co-correlation was observed between alpha and beta sequence abundances in each sample. The original methods were these. V gene, J gene and CDR3 annotation of TCR sequences was performed with Decombinator V4. TCRs were defined as expanded if a significant change between any two time points was detected under a Poisson model with p below 0.0001. TCR abundances were normalised to the total number of TCRs sequenced in each sample and reported as counts per million. MAIT TCRs were defined by TRAV1-2 paired with TRAJ12, TRAJ20 or TRAJ33, and iNKT TCRs by TRAV10 paired with TRAJ18. A search of VDJdb, accessed on 1 November 2021, was run for TCRs annotated to CMV, EBV and SARS-CoV-2, with TCRs annotated for multiple antigens excluded. TCRdb reprocessing: public reads trimmed at Q25 with fastp, clones called with MiXCR, in-frame beta chains kept. Duplicate CDR3 protein sequences are folded into a single record with the most common DNA and genes. The V and J calls and clone size are TCRdb's, not the authors'. For this sample there are some 67,000 distinct CDR3 sequences; roughly 13% appear just once. The top ten hold about 14% of the sample.

A remark on this clonotype: No cognate antigen has been identified for it. Base-call qualities are not available, and no considerably larger clone is one nucleotide away.

The rearrangement joined TRBV28 to TRBJ1-3, with TRBD1 perhaps the D gene, on 5 matching bases. Material for sequencing was whole blood. This clonotype was obtained from an adult who was a healthcare worker with PCR-confirmed SARS-CoV-2 infection or an uninfected control (not recorded which). CDR3 sequence: CASSPGVGTIYF. DNA sequence: TGTGCCAGCAGTCCGGGGGTGGGCACCATATATTTT.